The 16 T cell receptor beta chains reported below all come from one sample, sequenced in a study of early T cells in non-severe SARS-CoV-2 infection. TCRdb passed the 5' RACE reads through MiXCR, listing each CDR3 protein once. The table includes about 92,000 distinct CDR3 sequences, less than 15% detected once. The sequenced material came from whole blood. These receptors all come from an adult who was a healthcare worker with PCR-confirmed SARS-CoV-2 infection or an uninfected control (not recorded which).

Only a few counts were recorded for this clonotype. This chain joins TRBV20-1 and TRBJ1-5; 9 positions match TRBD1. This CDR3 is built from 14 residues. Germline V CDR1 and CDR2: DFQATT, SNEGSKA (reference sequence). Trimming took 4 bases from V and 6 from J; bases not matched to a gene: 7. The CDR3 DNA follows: TGCAGTGCTATGGGGGGACAGGGTTTTCAGCCCCAGCATTTT. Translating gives CSAMGGQGFQPQHF.

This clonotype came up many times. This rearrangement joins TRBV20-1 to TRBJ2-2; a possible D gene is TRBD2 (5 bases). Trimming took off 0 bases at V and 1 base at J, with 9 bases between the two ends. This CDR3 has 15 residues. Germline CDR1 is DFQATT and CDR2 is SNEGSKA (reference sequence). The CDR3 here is CSARDHRGNTGELFF. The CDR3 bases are TGCAGTGCTAGAGATCATCGGGGGAACACCGGGGAGCTGTTTTTT.

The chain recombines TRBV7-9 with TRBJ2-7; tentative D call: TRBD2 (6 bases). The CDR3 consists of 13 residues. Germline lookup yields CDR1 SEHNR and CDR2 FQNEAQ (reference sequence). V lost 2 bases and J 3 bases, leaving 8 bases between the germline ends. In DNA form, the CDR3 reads TGTGCCAGCAGCTTAATAGCGGTCTACGAGCAGTACTTC. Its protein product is CASSLIAVYEQYF. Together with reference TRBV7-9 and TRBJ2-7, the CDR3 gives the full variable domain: DTGVSQNPRHKITKRGQNVTFRCDPISEHNRLYWYRQTLGQGPEFLTYFQNEAQLEKSRLLSDRFSAERPKGSFSTLEIQRTEQGDSAMYLCASSLIAVYEQYFGPGTRLTVT.

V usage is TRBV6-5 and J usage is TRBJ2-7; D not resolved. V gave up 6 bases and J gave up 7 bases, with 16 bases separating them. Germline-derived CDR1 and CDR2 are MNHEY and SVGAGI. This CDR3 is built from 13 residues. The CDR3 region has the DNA TGTGCCAGCAGCGCTGTCGGTTATGGGGAGCAGTACTTC. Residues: CASSAVGYGEQYF.

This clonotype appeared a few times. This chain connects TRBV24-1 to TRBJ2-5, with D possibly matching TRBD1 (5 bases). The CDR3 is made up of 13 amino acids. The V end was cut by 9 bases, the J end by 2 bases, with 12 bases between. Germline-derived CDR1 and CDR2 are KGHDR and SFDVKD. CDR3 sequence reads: CATGTDIQETQYF. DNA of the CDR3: TGTGCCACCGGAACGGACATACAAGAGACCCAGTACTTC.

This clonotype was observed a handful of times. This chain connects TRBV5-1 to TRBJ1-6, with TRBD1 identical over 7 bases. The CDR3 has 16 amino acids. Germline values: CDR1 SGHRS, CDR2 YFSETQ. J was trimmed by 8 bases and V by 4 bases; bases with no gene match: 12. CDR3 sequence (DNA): TGCGCCAGCAGCCGCGCCGGACAGGCGGTGGATTCACCCCTCCACTTT. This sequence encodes CASSRAGQAVDSPLHF.

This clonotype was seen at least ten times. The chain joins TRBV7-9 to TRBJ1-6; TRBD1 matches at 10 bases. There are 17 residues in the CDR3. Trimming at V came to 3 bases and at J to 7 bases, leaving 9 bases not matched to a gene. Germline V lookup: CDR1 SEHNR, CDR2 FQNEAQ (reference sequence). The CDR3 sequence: CASSFLSRTGGNSPLHF. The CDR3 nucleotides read TGTGCCAGCAGCTTCTTGAGCAGGACAGGGGGAAATTCACCCCTCCACTTT.

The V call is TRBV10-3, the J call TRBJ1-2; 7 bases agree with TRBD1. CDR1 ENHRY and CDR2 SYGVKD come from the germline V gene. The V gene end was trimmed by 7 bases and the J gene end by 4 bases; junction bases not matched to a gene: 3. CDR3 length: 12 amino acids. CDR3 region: CAIMGTAYGYTF. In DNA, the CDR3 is TGTGCCATCATGGGGACAGCCTATGGCTACACCTTC.

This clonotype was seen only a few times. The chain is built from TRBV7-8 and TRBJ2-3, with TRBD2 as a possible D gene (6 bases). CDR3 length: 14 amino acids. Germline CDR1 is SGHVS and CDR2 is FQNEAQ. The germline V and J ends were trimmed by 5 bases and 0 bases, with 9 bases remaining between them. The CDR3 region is CASSTGTSTDTQYF. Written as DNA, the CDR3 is TGTGCCAGCAGCACCGGGACTAGCACAGATACGCAGTATTTT.

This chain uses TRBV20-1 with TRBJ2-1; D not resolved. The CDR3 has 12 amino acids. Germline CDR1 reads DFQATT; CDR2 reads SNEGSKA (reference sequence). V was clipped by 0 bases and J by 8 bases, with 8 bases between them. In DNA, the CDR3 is TGCAGTGCTAGAGATTGGGCACATGAGCAGTTCTTC. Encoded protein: CSARDWAHEQFF.

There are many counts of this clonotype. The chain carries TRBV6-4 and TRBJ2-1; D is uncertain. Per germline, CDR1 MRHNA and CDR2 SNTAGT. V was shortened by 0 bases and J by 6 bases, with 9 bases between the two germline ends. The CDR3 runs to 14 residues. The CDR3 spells CASSDSMGVNEQFF. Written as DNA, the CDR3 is TGTGCCAGCAGTGACTCGATGGGTGTCAATGAGCAGTTCTTC.

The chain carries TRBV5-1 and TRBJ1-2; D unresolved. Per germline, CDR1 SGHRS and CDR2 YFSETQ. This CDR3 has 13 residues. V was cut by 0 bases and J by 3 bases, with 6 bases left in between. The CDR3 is CASSLDGDYGYTF. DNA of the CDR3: TGCGCCAGCAGCTTGGACGGAGACTATGGCTACACCTTC.

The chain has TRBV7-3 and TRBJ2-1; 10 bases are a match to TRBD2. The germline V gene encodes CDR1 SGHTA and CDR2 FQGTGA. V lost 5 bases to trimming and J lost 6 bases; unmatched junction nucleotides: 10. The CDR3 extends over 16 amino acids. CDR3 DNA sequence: TGTGCCAGCAGCACACGCAGCGGGGGGGCCAGCAATGAGCAGTTCTTC. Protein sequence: CASSTRSGGASNEQFF.

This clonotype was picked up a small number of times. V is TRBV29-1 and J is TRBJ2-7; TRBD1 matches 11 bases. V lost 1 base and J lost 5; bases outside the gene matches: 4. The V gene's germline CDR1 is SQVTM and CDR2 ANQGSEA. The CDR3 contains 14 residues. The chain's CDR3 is CSVEARDRGNEQYF. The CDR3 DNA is TGCAGCGTTGAAGCCCGGGACAGGGGGAACGAGCAGTACTTC.

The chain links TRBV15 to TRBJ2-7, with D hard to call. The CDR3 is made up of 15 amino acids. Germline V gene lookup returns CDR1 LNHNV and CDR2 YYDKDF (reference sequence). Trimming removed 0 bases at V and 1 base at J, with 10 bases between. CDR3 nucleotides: TGTGCCACCAGCAGAGAGGGTGGCTCATCCTACGAGCAGTACTTC. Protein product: CATSREGGSSYEQYF.

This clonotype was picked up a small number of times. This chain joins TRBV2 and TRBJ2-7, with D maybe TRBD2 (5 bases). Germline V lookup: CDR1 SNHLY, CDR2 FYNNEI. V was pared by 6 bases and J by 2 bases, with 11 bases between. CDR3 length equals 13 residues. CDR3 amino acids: CASRRGWTYEQYF. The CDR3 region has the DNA TGTGCCAGCAGACGGGGATGGACCTACGAGCAGTACTTC.